This TCR beta chain was identified during a study of shared clonotypes between healthy human individuals. Study outcomes and limitations: Sorted-subset sequencing was shown by rarefaction to be incomplete despite large depth. Memory subsets generally showed smaller estimated richness than naive subsets did.

In the case of this clone: Its antigen is currently unknown.

Authors' methods: Filtering differed for immunoSEQ, which gave only junction sequences without quality scores. The protocol was immunoSEQ multiplex PCR, while the TCRdb copy is restricted to in-frame clones and leaves out a portion. V and J calls and clone size are given by that table; D and trimming were obtained from the DNA. The sample records about 1,900,000 clones, about 95% being singletons. The CDR3 covers 14 residues. The germline V gene encodes CDR1 SGHDT and CDR2 YYEEEE. Trimming removed 4 bases at V and 3 bases at J, with 10 bases between. Only CD45RO-negative cells positively selected for CCR7 counted as naive CD8 cells, so terminally differentiated effector memory CD45RA+ cells were excluded.

The sequence was obtained from a man in his late teens or twenties in good health. The sample consisted of naive CD8+ T cells sorted from blood. The chain carries TRBV5-6 and TRBJ1-4, with D maybe TRBD1 (5 bases). CDR3 sequence: CASSAGSSNEKLFF. In DNA, the CDR3 is TGTGCCAGCAGCGCAGGGTCTTCTAATGAAAAACTGTTTTTT.